This TCR beta chain stems from a study of PD-1 blockade in mismatch repair-deficient tumors. The CDR3 is made up of 11 amino acids. Germline V gives CDR1 MDHEN, CDR2 SYDVKM. V dropped 7 bases and J dropped 5 bases, with 9 bases sitting between them. The repertoire was sequenced with immunoSEQ multiplex PCR; TCRdb's copy has only in-frame clones and lacks some. The sample records approximately 38,000 clones, approximately 81% being singletons. The V call is TRBV28, the J call TRBJ2-7; D call uncertain. The sequence was obtained from an adult with mismatch repair-deficient cancer. Sequences were derived from peripheral blood, sampled approximately 78 weeks after starting pembrolizumab. Written as DNA, the CDR3 is TGTGCCAGCACCAACGCTAACGAGCAGTACTTC. As protein: CASTNANEQYF. Full variable domain (remainder filled in from reference TRBV28 and TRBJ2-7): DVKVTQSSRYLVKRTGEKVFLECVQDMDHENMFWYRQDPGLGLRLIYFSYDVKMKEKGDIPEGYSVSREKKERFSLILESASTNQTSMYLCASTNANEQYFGPGTRLTVT.